This TCR beta chain was found in a study of beta chain features in type 1 diabetes. Study-wide background: Healthy donors, compared against patients, showed similar age, gender and cell yields. Study conclusions and caveats: VDJ junctions in type 1 diabetes patients carried more deletions and fewer insertions. TCRB CDR3s from Type 1 diabetes patients were moderately but significantly shorter in all four CD4+ subsets.

Germline CDR1 SGHTA, CDR2 FQGNSA. Trimming stripped 1 base from V and 3 bases from J, with 10 bases between. The length of the CDR3 is 15 residues. This clone was picked up a small number of times. Its specificity is unknown. Of the isolated RNA, all was reverse transcribed, and so the sequenced material was expressed TCRB transcripts. Clones were sequenced by immunoSEQ multiplex PCR, and TCRdb holds only the in-frame ones, with some missing. The sample lists some 44,000 clones, roughly half occurring once. The rearrangement uses TRBV7-2 and TRBJ1-5; no firm D call. Material: Tregs from blood. The source of this sequence is a young woman in good health. This chain's CDR3 is CASSLDNMANQPQHF. DNA of the CDR3: TGTGCCAGCAGCTTAGATAATATGGCCAATCAGCCCCAGCATTTT.